Many counts were recorded for the clone carrying this T cell receptor (beta chain). Its antigen is not known. This table comes from immunoSEQ multiplex PCR, and its TCRdb copy is limited to in-frame clones, with some not included. Listed for the sample are over 10,000 clones, none seen a single time. The data originate from a study of T cells after posttransplantation cyclophosphamide. Germline-derived CDR1 and CDR2 are SGHRS and YFSETQ. V lost 5 bases to trimming and J lost 3 bases; unmatched junction nucleotides: 7. This CDR3 contains 14 residues. General study results and limits: TRB overlap between skin or GI tissue T cells and blood was limited. Later blood repertoires were often dominated by clones from the donor CD8+ memory compartment. After PTCy, TRB diversity resembled that of CNI/methotrexate controls.

A marrow graft followed busulfan-fludarabine conditioning, with cyclophosphamide on days +3 and +4. The input for sequencing was PBMCs, taken after allogeneic stem cell transplant with posttransplant cyclophosphamide. The TCR sequence derives from a female patient aged 40 to 50 who received an allogeneic stem cell transplant from an unrelated donor, was CMV-positive, and had acute GVHD only. The T cells may come from the graft donor. The genes are TRBV5-1 and TRBJ2-7, with 8 bases aligning to TRBD2. In DNA, the CDR3 is TGCGCCAGCAGAATGATAGCGGGAAGCTACGAGCAGTACTTC. It is translated as CASRMIAGSYEQYF.